This TCR beta chain appears in the sequencing data of a study of blood T cell repertoires in COVID-19 (dated by TCRdb to 2018 to 2021). Some background on the complete study: Samples from collaborators originated in the United States, Italy and Spain and spanned both the acute and convalescent phases of COVID-19. The material from the prospective study consisted of cDNA or gDNA derived from T cells, B-cell-depleted T cells, or PBMCs. The dataset comprised deeply sampled blood TCRbeta repertoires from subjects exposed to, actively infected with, or recovered from COVID-19. The repertoires were released in a freely available public database meant as a resource for research on the immune response to SARS-CoV-2. Samples were obtained from the ongoing ImmuneRACE study (first 160 participants) and from 1,000 to 1,500 subjects provided by 6 global collaborators. A de-identified subject ID, COVID-19 status, age in years and sex were almost always included in the sample metadata. Where HLA class I and class II types were available, the types were taken from metadata supplied by the sample provider, not from assay-based typing.

In the case of this clone: Its antigen remains unidentified. Per-base qualities were not stored, and no clone one base away is much larger.

The collaborating institutions used their own protocols to collect whole blood in K2EDTA tubes. For TCRbeta analysis, collaborator samples were shipped as frozen whole blood, as isolated PBMCs, or as DNA extracted from either sample type. What the study reported, not specific to this receptor: The amount of clinical and demographic metadata varied by source and participant and was provided uncurated.

TCRbeta CDR3 regions were amplified from genomic DNA using the immunoSEQ Assay, a bias-controlled multiplex PCR. On the study's bioinformatics: Within the assay, amplification of reference gene primers was used to estimate how many nucleated cells each sample contained. Sequence reads were collapsed and filtered to measure the absolute abundance of every unique TCRbeta CDR3 rearrangement. For each sample, productive Simpson clonality was calculated as the square root of Simpson's diversity index across productive rearrangements. TCRdb mirrors the immuneACCESS table, restricted to in-frame sequences. Some clones are absent from its copies; in checked studies, under half trace to an unresolved V gene, and the reason for the others is unknown. Clone size and V and J calls were adopted from that table, with D and trimming inferred from the DNA. Within this sample are about 240,000 clones, with roughly 85% of them counted one time only. Of the sample, around 3.3% falls within the top ten clones.

The sample taken for sequencing was peripheral blood. The TCR originated in a woman in her late teens or twenties with acute or convalescent COVID-19.

For the CDR3, the sequence is CATSRDTAGGSNEQFF. The DNA sequence reads TGTGCCACCAGCAGGGATACAGCGGGAGGGAGCAATGAGCAGTTCTTC. In this chain, TRBV15 is recombined with TRBJ2-1; 10 central bases correspond to TRBD2. From a lookup of the germline V gene (reference sequence), CDR1 and CDR2 are LNHNV and YYDKDF. The germline V end is reduced by 3 bases and the J end by 6 bases; junction bases left unmatched: 8. Including cysteine and phenylalanine, the CDR3 has 16 amino acids. The DNA shown is the 48-base CDR3, in frame from base 1.